This TCR beta chain was recorded in a study of blood T cell repertoires in COVID-19. Across the study: T cells, B-cell-depleted T cells, or PBMCs provided the cDNA or gDNA that served as material.

The CDR3 has 16 amino acids. Germline lookup yields CDR1 KGHSH and CDR2 LQKENI. With V trimmed by 3 bases and J by 4 bases, 9 bases remained unmatched. Clones were read by immunoSEQ multiplex PCR, and TCRdb kept only the in-frame ones, dropping some. Among a few hundred thousand clones listed, approximately 90% were seen once. A note on this clone: In the same sample, other DNA sequences code for this CDR3.

Sequenced input: PBMCs or T cells enriched from blood (not recorded which). The source of this sequence is a woman aged 18-29 years who had recovered from COVID-19. The chain carries TRBV18 and TRBJ1-1; 9 bases line up with TRBD1. CDR3 sequence (DNA): TGTGCCAGCTCACCTCCCGGGACAGGGTTGGGCACTGAAGCTTTCTTT. This codes for CASSPPGTGLGTEAFF. Filled out from reference TRBV18 and TRBJ1-1, the complete variable domain reads NAGVMQNPRHLVRRRGQEARLRCSPMKGHSHVYWYRQLPEEGLKFMVYLQKENIIDESGMPKERFSAEFPKEGPSILRIQQVVRGDSAAYFCASSPPGTGLGTEAFFGQGTRLTVV.